One sample yielded the 20 T cell receptor beta chains listed below, sequenced in a study of blood T cell repertoires in COVID-19. Clones were read by immunoSEQ multiplex PCR, and TCRdb kept only the in-frame ones, dropping some. The repertoire holds some 72,000 clones, with roughly 90% as singletons. The sample consisted of peripheral blood. These receptors were taken from a man aged 50 to 59 with active COVID-19.

The chain is built from TRBV30 and TRBJ2-6, with a weak D call TRBD2 (6 bases). Germline V CDR1 and CDR2: GTSNPN, SVGIG (reference sequence). The CDR3 is 15 amino acids. The ends were cut back, 6 bases at V and 1 base at J, with 13 bases in the middle. The chain's CDR3 is CACGGLSSGANVLTF. CDR3 nucleotide sequence: TGTGCCTGCGGGGGATTGAGTTCTGGGGCCAACGTCCTGACTTTC. Variable domain in full (rest from reference TRBV30 and TRBJ2-6): SQTIHQWPATLVQPVGSPLSLECTVEGTSNPNLYWYRQAAGRGLQLLFYSVGIGQISSEVPQNLSASRPQDRQFILSSKKLLLSDSGFYLCACGGLSSGANVLTFGAGSRLTVL.

This clone is classed as medium-sized. The V call is TRBV27, the J call TRBJ2-7; maybe TRBD1 (7 bases). Trimming left V 2 bases short and J 2 bases short, with 10 bases between. This CDR3 is built from 14 residues. CDR1 MNHEY and CDR2 SMNVEV come from the germline V gene (reference sequence). CDR3 nucleotides: TGTGCCAGCAGTTTACAGGGGGGTGCCTACGAGCAGTACTTC. Translating gives CASSLQGGAYEQYF.

This clone was seen once. The DNA for the CDR3 is TGTGCCAGTAGTATGGTTCGGGTGTTGGGACAGAGTGAAAAACTGTTTTTT. Translation: CASSMVRVLGQSEKLFF. The chain uses TRBV19 and TRBJ1-4; the match to TRBD1 covers 7 bases. The CDR3 sequence is 17 residues long. The germline gives CDR1 LNHDA, CDR2 SQIVND (reference sequence). Trimming cost V 3 bases and J 7 bases; bases outside gene matches: 14.

The V gene is TRBV24-1, the J gene TRBJ1-2, with D possibly being TRBD1 (6 bases). CDR3 length: 13 residues. The germline CDR1 and CDR2 sequences are KGHDR and SFDVKD. The V end was cut by 0 bases, the J end by 10 bases, with 11 bases between. The CDR3, as DNA: TGTGCCACCAGTGATTTGTTCAGGGGTGTCTACACCTTC. Protein: CATSDLFRGVYTF.

The chain couples TRBV7-8 to TRBJ2-3, with 7 bases lining up with TRBD2. J lost 2 bases, V lost 3 bases, and 11 bases had no gene match. Germline lookup yields CDR1 SGHVS and CDR2 FQNEAQ. This CDR3 has 17 amino acids. The CDR3 DNA sequence: TGTGCCAGCAGCTTGAGGGGAGCGGGGACCAACACAGATACGCAGTATTTT. Translation gives CASSLRGAGTNTDTQYF.

V is TRBV2 and J is TRBJ1-6, with 7 bases aligning to TRBD1. With V trimmed by 11 bases and J by 6 bases, 7 bases remained unmatched. CDR1 and CDR2 from the germline V gene are SNHLY and FYNNEI. The CDR3 runs 13 residues. CDR3 residues: CAGQTGTNSPLHF. In nucleotides, the CDR3 is TGTGCCGGACAGACAGGGACTAATTCACCCCTCCACTTT.

CDR3 amino acids: CASSPGTGGWNSPLHF. CDR3 nucleotide sequence: TGTGCCAGCTCACCCGGGACAGGGGGCTGGAATTCACCCCTCCACTTT. The chain recombines TRBV18 with TRBJ1-6, with 12 bases fitting TRBD1. The germline V gene encodes CDR1 KGHSH and CDR2 LQKENI. The CDR3 is made up of 16 amino acids. V was clipped by 3 bases and J by 7 bases; unmatched bases: 4.

The rearrangement joins TRBV5-4 to TRBJ1-2, with D perhaps TRBD1 (6 bases). This CDR3 is 14 amino acids long. V was cut by 3 bases and J by 6 bases, with 15 bases left in between. Germline V gene data show CDR1 as SGHNT and CDR2 as YYREEE (reference sequence). CDR3 sequence: CASSSPGAADGYTF. The CDR3 region has the DNA TGTGCCAGCAGCTCTCCAGGGGCGGCCGATGGCTACACCTTC.

The chain couples TRBV18 to TRBJ1-2; D uncertain. CDR1 is KGHSH and CDR2 is LQKENI in the germline V gene. Trimming took 2 bases from V and 2 from J, leaving 6 bases between them. This CDR3 is 13 amino acids long. The CDR3 region has the DNA TGTGCCAGCTCACCATCGGAGAACTATGGCTACACCTTC. Protein sequence: CASSPSENYGYTF.

This chain links TRBV19 with TRBJ1-5; D possibly corresponds to TRBD1 (6 bases). There are 13 residues in the CDR3. Germline values: CDR1 LNHDA, CDR2 SQIVND (reference sequence). V was clipped by 2 bases and J by 4 bases, with 6 bases between them. The chain's CDR3 is CASSITGNQPQHF. CDR3 nucleotides: TGTGCCAGTAGTATAACAGGGAATCAGCCCCAGCATTTT. Full variable domain (missing parts from reference TRBV19 and TRBJ1-5): DGGITQSPKYLFRKEGQNVTLSCEQNLNHDAMYWYRQDPGQGLRLIYYSQIVNDFQKGDIAEGYSVSREKKESFPLTVTSAQKNPTAFYLCASSITGNQPQHFGDGTRLSIL.

This clone has a handful of counts. The rearrangement uses TRBV4-2 and TRBJ2-7; 8 nucleotides agree with TRBD1. The J segment lost 0 bases and the V segment lost 4 bases, leaving 8 bases of the junction unmatched. The CDR3 runs 16 residues. Per the germline V gene, CDR1 is LGHNA and CDR2 is YNFKEQ. CDR3 DNA: TGTGCCAGCAGCCGAGGGGGACAGGTAGGCTCCTACGAGCAGTACTTC. This gives the protein CASSRGGQVGSYEQYF.

The chain links TRBV7-9 to TRBJ2-4; maybe TRBD1 (5 bases). Trimming removed 5 bases at V and 0 bases at J, with 11 bases between. CDR1 and CDR2 (germline): SEHNR, FQNEAQ (reference sequence). The CDR3 is made up of 15 amino acids. The CDR3 reads CASSRLRVAKNIQYF. In DNA form, the CDR3 reads TGTGCCAGCAGCCGACTCAGGGTAGCCAAAAACATTCAGTACTTC.

This chain links TRBV29-1 with TRBJ2-2; D might be TRBD1 (5 bases). V lost 6 bases and J 2 bases, leaving 7 bases between the germline ends. This CDR3 spans 12 amino acids. Germline CDR1 SQVTM, CDR2 ANQGSEA. The CDR3 spells CSVQENTGELFF. Written as DNA, the CDR3 is TGCAGCGTACAGGAAAACACCGGGGAGCTGTTTTTT.

The rearrangement uses TRBV28 and TRBJ2-4; 9 positions match TRBD2. From germline, CDR1 is MDHEN and CDR2 SYDVKM. J was trimmed by 0 bases and V by 3 bases; bases with no gene match: 3. CDR3 size: 16 residues. For the CDR3, the DNA is TGTGCCAGCAGTTTTGTAGCGGGAGTAGCCAAAAACATTCAGTACTTC. It specifies CASSFVAGVAKNIQYF. Drawing the rest from reference TRBV28 and TRBJ2-4, the complete variable domain is DVKVTQSSRYLVKRTGEKVFLECVQDMDHENMFWYRQDPGLGLRLIYFSYDVKMKEKGDIPEGYSVSREKKERFSLILESASTNQTSMYLCASSFVAGVAKNIQYFGAGTRLSVL.

This sequence joins TRBV6-2 or TRBV6-3 and TRBJ2-3; 11 bases align to TRBD2. V lost 5 bases, J lost 7 bases, and 5 bases stayed unmatched. The CDR3 totals 14 residues. The germline gives CDR1 MNHEY, CDR2 SVGEGT. CDR3 sequence (DNA): TGTGCCAGCAGTCGGACTAGCGGGCGAAATACGCAGTATTTT. Its translation is CASSRTSGRNTQYF.

The chain combines TRBV7-2 with TRBJ2-6; D is ambiguous. The germline CDR1 and CDR2 sequences are SGHTA and FQGNSA. CDR3 size: 15 residues. The ends were cut back, 2 bases at V and 0 bases at J, with 5 bases in the middle. The CDR3 DNA sequence: TGTGCCAGCAGCTTATCCGGCTCTGGGGCCAACGTCCTGACTTTC. Translating it yields CASSLSGSGANVLTF.

The chain combines TRBV15 with TRBJ2-3; D not certain. The germline V gene has CDR1 LNHNV and CDR2 YYDKDF (reference sequence). V was shortened by 0 bases and J by 6 bases, with 10 bases between the two germline ends. The CDR3 totals 14 residues. The CDR3 DNA reads as TGTGCCACCAGCAGAGATGACTCTTACGATACGCAGTATTTT. Encoded protein: CATSRDDSYDTQYF.

The chain carries TRBV27 and TRBJ2-7; 9 bases line up with TRBD1. Germline V gene data show CDR1 as MNHEY and CDR2 as SMNVEV (reference sequence). The CDR3 has 13 amino acids. J gave up 3 bases and V 5 bases, and 2 bases lay outside the gene matches. DNA of the CDR3: TGTGCCAGCAGTGGGACAGGGTTCTACGAGCAGTACTTC. It encodes CASSGTGFYEQYF.

This clone has only one observation. The V and J genes are TRBV28 and TRBJ1-2, with TRBD1 matching over 7 bases. J gave up 4 bases and V 4 bases, and 9 bases lay outside the gene matches. The CDR3 runs 15 residues. Germline CDR1 and CDR2: MDHEN and SYDVKM. The CDR3 region has the DNA TGTGCCAGCAGTTCCCCCCGACAGGGCATCTATGGCTACACCTTC. It encodes CASSSPRQGIYGYTF.

The V call is TRBV25-1, the J call TRBJ1-5; D ambiguous. The CDR3 runs to 14 residues. The germline V gene has CDR1 MGHDK and CDR2 SYGVNS. V was shortened by 2 bases and J by 3 bases, with 8 bases between the two germline ends. The CDR3 coding sequence is TGTGCCAGCAGTGAAACCGGTTTCAATCAGCCCCAGCATTTT. It is translated as CASSETGFNQPQHF.